One sample yielded the 21 T cell receptor beta chains listed below, sequenced in a study of OX40 agonist ivuxolimab in advanced cancers. Sequenced by immunoSEQ multiplex PCR; TCRdb stores in-frame clones only, minus some. This table holds approximately 82,000 clones, 80% to 90% found once. The material sequenced was CD4+ or CD8+ T cells sorted from blood, taken in a trial of the OX40 agonist ivuxolimab. The receptors derive from an adult with an advanced solid tumor such as melanoma, head and neck, liver or kidney cancer.

This chain connects TRBV19 to TRBJ1-4; 8 positions agree with TRBD1. Germline V gene lookup returns CDR1 LNHDA and CDR2 SQIVND (reference sequence). With V trimmed by 3 bases and J by 5 bases, 5 bases remained unmatched. The CDR3 totals 15 residues. The CDR3 DNA reads as TGTGCCAGTAGTATGGGGACAGGAGAAAATGAAAAACTGTTTTTT. Amino acids: CASSMGTGENEKLFF. Full variable domain (remainder filled in from reference TRBV19 and TRBJ1-4): DGGITQSPKYLFRKEGQNVTLSCEQNLNHDAMYWYRQDPGQGLRLIYYSQIVNDFQKGDIAEGYSVSREKKESFPLTVTSAQKNPTAFYLCASSMGTGENEKLFFGSGTQLSVL.

The J gene is TRBJ2-5, the V gene TRBV7-2; 8 nucleotides agree with TRBD2. Trimming took 0 bases from V and 2 from J; bases not matched to a gene: 8. CDR3 length: 17 residues. The germline gives CDR1 SGHTA, CDR2 FQGNSA. The CDR3 nucleotides read TGTGCCAGCAGCTTAGCGGGCACTAGCGGAAGTCAAGAGACCCAGTACTTC. Amino acid sequence: CASSLAGTSGSQETQYF.

The chain combines TRBV28 with TRBJ2-7; D not resolved. Germline V gene data show CDR1 as MDHEN and CDR2 as SYDVKM. V was trimmed by 8 bases and J by 6 bases, leaving 17 bases between them. The CDR3 spans 13 residues. This CDR3 reads CASRRVGLGEQYF. DNA for the CDR3: TGTGCCAGCCGCCGCGTCGGGCTCGGCGAGCAGTACTTC.

This chain joins TRBV2 and TRBJ1-2; D gene uncertain. The germline V gene encodes CDR1 SNHLY and CDR2 FYNNEI. The V end lost 4 bases, the J end lost 4 bases, and 10 bases lay between the germline ends. The CDR3 covers 13 residues. The CDR3 nucleotides read TGTGCCAGCAGTGTGGGCCGGCTCTATGGCTACACCTTC. Protein sequence: CASSVGRLYGYTF. The full variable domain, rest sourced from reference TRBV2 and TRBJ1-2, is EPEVTQTPSHQVTQMGQEVILRCVPISNHLYFYWYRQILGQKVEFLVSFYNNEISEKSEIFDDQFSVERPDGSNFTLKIRSTKLEDSAMYFCASSVGRLYGYTFGSGTRLTVV.

The V and J genes are TRBV4-2 and TRBJ1-1, with a possible D match to TRBD1 (6 bases). This CDR3 has 16 residues. V lost 1 base and J 6 bases, leaving 18 bases between the germline ends. CDR1 is LGHNA, CDR2 YNFKEQ, per germline. The DNA for the CDR3 is TGTGCCAGCAGCCAAGGAGTTCGGCAGGGGACCGCTGAAGCTTTCTTT. Amino acid sequence: CASSQGVRQGTAEAFF.

V usage is TRBV25-1 and J usage is TRBJ1-2; D remains ambiguous. Trimming shortened V by 3 bases and J by 8 bases, and 16 bases separated the two germline ends. From germline, CDR1 is MGHDK and CDR2 SYGVNS. This CDR3 contains 14 residues. For the CDR3, the DNA is TGTGCCAGCAGTGAGATTGGCTTACGGAGGGGCTACACCTTC. Its translation is CASSEIGLRRGYTF.

The rearrangement links TRBV5-1 to TRBJ2-2, with D uncertain. CDR1 SGHRS and CDR2 YFSETQ come from the germline V gene. V was clipped by 5 bases and J by 0 bases, with 11 bases between them. The CDR3 loop spans 15 amino acids. CDR3 nucleotide sequence: TGCGCCAGCAGGGTGACTCCCACGAACACCGGGGAGCTGTTTTTT. Translating gives CASRVTPTNTGELFF.

This clone was picked up one time. The V call is TRBV19, the J call TRBJ1-2, with 9 bases lining up with TRBD1. The CDR3 totals 15 residues. After removal of 7 bases from V and 11 bases from J, the junction contained 17 bases not matched to a gene. CDR1 and CDR2 (germline): LNHDA, SQIVND (reference sequence). CDR3 nucleotide sequence: TGTGCCAGTACCATGGAGACAGGGGGGCTGAGGAGATACACCTTC. This codes for CASTMETGGLRRYTF.

CDR3 amino acids: CASSPRGGYTGELFF. Here the CDR3 DNA reads TGTGCCAGCAGTCCTAGGGGGGGCTACACCGGGGAGCTGTTTTTT. The chain links TRBV28 to TRBJ2-2, with D possibly being TRBD2 (7 bases). The length of the CDR3 is 15 residues. CDR1 is MDHEN and CDR2 is SYDVKM in the germline V gene. V was clipped by 5 bases and J by 3 bases, with 13 bases between them.

The V gene is TRBV18, the J gene TRBJ2-5; 9 positions agree with TRBD2. The junction had 9 bases not matched to a gene; V was cut back by 3 bases and J by 4 bases. CDR3 length equals 16 residues. Germline-derived CDR1 and CDR2 are KGHSH and LQKENI. The DNA of the CDR3 is TGTGCCAGCTCACCTAGCGGGAGCCGTATCATAGAGACCCAGTACTTC. Residues: CASSPSGSRIIETQYF.

This sequence joins TRBV30 and TRBJ1-5; 7 positions agree with TRBD1. The germline CDR1 and CDR2 sequences are GTSNPN and SVGIG (reference sequence). CDR3 length equals 13 residues. The V segment lost 2 bases and the J segment 2 bases; nucleotides outside the gene matches: 0. The CDR3 region has the DNA TGTGCCTGGAGTCAGGGGGGCAATCAGCCCCAGCATTTT. Encoded protein: CAWSQGGNQPQHF.

V usage is TRBV18 and J usage is TRBJ2-3; D gene uncertain. This CDR3 spans 15 amino acids. V dropped 6 bases and J dropped 2 bases, with 15 bases sitting between them. CDR1 is KGHSH, CDR2 LQKENI, per germline. As DNA, the CDR3 is TGTGCCAGCTCGCCAGTCAGCACCCTCACAGATACGCAGTATTTT. Translation gives CASSPVSTLTDTQYF.

The chain has TRBV4-2 and TRBJ2-3, with 11 bases that match TRBD2. V shed 0 bases, J shed 2 bases, and the junction held 7 bases outside the gene matches. Germline CDR1 reads LGHNA; CDR2 reads YNFKEQ. The length of the CDR3 is 18 residues. As DNA, the CDR3 is TGTGCCAGCAGCCAAGATCCTCCTAGCGGGAGGATCACAGATACGCAGTATTTT. The encoded protein is CASSQDPPSGRITDTQYF.

This chain uses TRBV29-1 with TRBJ1-2; 9 nucleotides line up with TRBD1. Germline lookup yields CDR1 SQVTM and CDR2 ANQGSEA. The ends lost 7 bases at V and 4 bases at J; junction bases unmatched: 13. CDR3 length: 15 amino acids. CDR3 coding DNA: TGCAGCGCCTCCCGTGGCGGACAGGGGCGCTATGGCTACACCTTC. Its protein is CSASRGGQGRYGYTF.

This chain uses TRBV6-5 with TRBJ1-3; the D gene is possibly TRBD1 (5 bases). CDR3 size: 14 residues. Germline V CDR1 and CDR2: MNHEY, SVGAGI. The ends were cut back, 5 bases at V and 4 bases at J, with 12 bases in the middle. The CDR3 sequence is CASSTTVGGNTIYF. CDR3 DNA: TGTGCCAGCAGTACGACAGTGGGAGGAAACACCATATATTTT.

J is TRBJ2-5 and V is TRBV19; D remains ambiguous. Germline lookup yields CDR1 LNHDA and CDR2 SQIVND (reference sequence). V was shortened by 4 bases and J by 1 base, with 7 bases between the two germline ends. This CDR3 contains 13 residues. Here the CDR3 reads CASSSLAQETQYF. DNA of the CDR3: TGTGCCAGTAGTAGCCTTGCCCAAGAGACCCAGTACTTC.

The gene calls are TRBV7-3 and TRBJ2-7; D may be TRBD1 (6 bases). Trimming shortened V by 6 bases and J by 6 bases, and 18 bases separated the two germline ends. Germline assignment: CDR1 SGHTA and CDR2 FQGTGA. CDR3 length: 14 amino acids. Here the CDR3 reads CASSLDSVIVEQYF. CDR3 DNA sequence: TGTGCCAGCAGTTTGGACAGTGTTATTGTCGAGCAGTACTTC. The full variable domain, in which reference TRBV7-3 and TRBJ2-7 provide the parts outside the CDR3, is GAGVSQTPSNKVTEKGKYVELRCDPISGHTALYWYRQSLGQGPEFLIYFQGTGAADDSGLPNDRFFAVRPEGSVSTLKIQRTERGDSAVYLCASSLDSVIVEQYFGPGTRLTVT.

V is TRBV19 and J is TRBJ2-1, with D perhaps matching TRBD1 (6 bases). There are 15 residues in the CDR3. The V gene lost 6 bases and the J gene lost 3 bases, with 15 bases spanning the gap. Germline loops: CDR1 LNHDA, CDR2 SQIVND (reference sequence). Written as DNA, the CDR3 is TGTGCCAGTAGACAGGGACCCCAGGGCTACAATGAGCAGTTCTTC. This translates into CASRQGPQGYNEQFF. The whole variable domain, filled in from reference TRBV19 and TRBJ2-1, reads DGGITQSPKYLFRKEGQNVTLSCEQNLNHDAMYWYRQDPGQGLRLIYYSQIVNDFQKGDIAEGYSVSREKKESFPLTVTSAQKNPTAFYLCASRQGPQGYNEQFFGPGTRLTVL.

The CDR3 region has the DNA TGCAGCGTTAAAATGGCCCTTTATGGCTACACCTTC. Translating gives CSVKMALYGYTF. This chain links TRBV29-1 with TRBJ1-2; no clear D. The CDR3 runs to 12 residues. The germline CDR1 and CDR2 sequences are SQVTM and ANQGSEA. Trimming removed 5 bases from V and 5 bases from J, with 12 bases in between.

The chain joins TRBV7-6 to TRBJ1-1, with D hard to call. This CDR3 has 13 amino acids. The ends were cut back, 6 bases at V and 2 bases at J, with 10 bases in the middle. CDR1 is SGHVS and CDR2 is FNYEAQ in the germline V gene. DNA of the CDR3: TGTGCCAGCAGTCGGGAGCGAAACACTGAAGCTTTCTTT. Encoded protein: CASSRERNTEAFF.

This sequence joins TRBV7-8 and TRBJ1-5; D not certain. The CDR3 consists of 14 residues. Germline V CDR1 and CDR2: SGHVS, FQNEAQ. Between the trimmed V and J ends, which lost 0 bases and 4 bases, there was a span of 7 bases. CDR3 sequence (DNA): TGTGCCAGCAGCTTAGCGGAGGTTAATCAGCCCCAGCATTTT. Its protein is CASSLAEVNQPQHF.